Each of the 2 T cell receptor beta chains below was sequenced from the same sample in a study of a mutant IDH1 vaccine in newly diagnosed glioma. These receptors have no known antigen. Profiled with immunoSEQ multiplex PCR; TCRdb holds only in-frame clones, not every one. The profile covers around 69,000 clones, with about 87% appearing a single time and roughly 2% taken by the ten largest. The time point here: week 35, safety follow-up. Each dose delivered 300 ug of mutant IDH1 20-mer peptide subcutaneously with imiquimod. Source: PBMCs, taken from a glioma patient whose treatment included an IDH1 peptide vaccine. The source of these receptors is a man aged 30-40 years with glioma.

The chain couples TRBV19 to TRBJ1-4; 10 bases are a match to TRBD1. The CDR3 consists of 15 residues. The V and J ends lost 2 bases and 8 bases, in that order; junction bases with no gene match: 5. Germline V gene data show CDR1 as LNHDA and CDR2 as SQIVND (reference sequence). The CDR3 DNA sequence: TGTGCCAGTAGTATATGGGACAGGGGTAAAGAAAAACTGTTTTTT. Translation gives CASSIWDRGKEKLFF. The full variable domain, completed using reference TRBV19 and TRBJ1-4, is DGGITQSPKYLFRKEGQNVTLSCEQNLNHDAMYWYRQDPGQGLRLIYYSQIVNDFQKGDIAEGYSVSREKKESFPLTVTSAQKNPTAFYLCASSIWDRGKEKLFFGSGTQLSVL.

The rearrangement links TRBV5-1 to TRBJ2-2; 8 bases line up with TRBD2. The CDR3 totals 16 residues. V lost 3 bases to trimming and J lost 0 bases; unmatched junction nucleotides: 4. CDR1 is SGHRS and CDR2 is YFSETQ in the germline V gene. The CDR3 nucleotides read TGCGCCAGCAGCTCCTTAGCGGGACCGAACACCGGGGAGCTGTTTTTT. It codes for CASSSLAGPNTGELFF.